Presented here are 28 T cell receptor beta chains from one specimen sequenced in a study of shared clonotypes between healthy human individuals. Measured with immunoSEQ multiplex PCR; TCRdb has only the in-frame clones, and not every one. The table shows about 1.5 million clones, with 95% to 99% occurring only once. What was sequenced was naive CD4+ T cells sorted from blood. The subset here: CD45RA+ positively selected. The source is a man in his thirties or forties in good health.

Concerning this clone itself: Other DNA sequences in the same sample also yield this CDR3. The chain combines TRBV6-5 with TRBJ1-5, with D perhaps matching TRBD1 (5 bases). The CDR3 sequence is 15 residues long. CDR1 and CDR2 from the germline V gene are MNHEY and SVGAGI. Trimming removed 2 bases at V and 2 bases at J, with 10 bases between. The CDR3 DNA is TGTGCCAGCAGTTACAGCGGGGGTGGCAATCAGCCCCAGCATTTT. Amino acids: CASSYSGGGNQPQHF.

The chain links TRBV6-6 to TRBJ1-1; TRBD1 is a possible D gene (5 bases). The CDR3 runs 15 residues. Per the germline V gene, CDR1 is MNHNY and CDR2 is SVGAGI (reference sequence). The V gene lost 2 bases and the J gene lost 10 bases, with 20 bases spanning the gap. The CDR3 spells CASSYAGAANGGAFF. CDR3 nucleotides: TGTGCCAGCAGTTACGCCGGGGCTGCAAATGGCGGAGCTTTCTTT.

The gene calls are TRBV7-9 and TRBJ2-3; D ambiguous. The V and J ends lost 4 bases and 9 bases respectively, with 11 bases between them. The germline CDR1 and CDR2 sequences are SEHNR and FQNEAQ (reference sequence). The CDR3 totals 12 residues. The CDR3 bases are TGTGCCAGCAGCTATTCCCCATTGACGCAGTATTTT. Translation: CASSYSPLTQYF.

V is TRBV19 and J is TRBJ2-5; D remains unclear. In germline, CDR1 is LNHDA, CDR2 SQIVND (reference sequence). V lost 6 bases to trimming and J lost 1 base, with 3 bases between them. The CDR3 runs to 11 residues. CDR3 in amino acids: CASRAQETQYF. CDR3 DNA sequence: TGTGCCAGTAGAGCCCAAGAGACCCAGTACTTC.

The rearrangement joins TRBV14 to TRBJ2-5, with 14 bases lining up with TRBD2. This CDR3 has 18 amino acids. Germline V gives CDR1 SGHDN, CDR2 FVKESK. After removal of 1 base from V and 2 bases from J, the junction contained 6 bases not matched to a gene. CDR3 coding DNA: TGTGCCAGCAGCCAAGGTAGACTAGCGGGAGGGAGACAAGAGACCCAGTACTTC. This sequence encodes CASSQGRLAGGRQETQYF.

The gene calls are TRBV15 and TRBJ1-1; possible D gene TRBD1, 6 bases. This CDR3 spans 11 amino acids. Germline-derived CDR1 and CDR2 are LNHNV and YYDKDF (reference sequence). V lost 3 bases, J lost 8 bases, and 7 bases lay in between. In nucleotides, the CDR3 is TGTGCCACCAGCAGGGACAGAGAAGCTTTCTTT. Amino acid sequence: CATSRDREAFF.

J is TRBJ2-3 and V is TRBV28, with TRBD2 matching 9 bases. The CDR3 covers 14 residues. V lost 10 bases, J lost 3 bases, and 8 bases stayed unmatched. Germline-derived CDR1 and CDR2 are MDHEN and SYDVKM. The CDR3 loop reads CATRAGLATDTQYF. The CDR3 DNA is TGTGCCACCCGAGCGGGACTAGCAACAGATACGCAGTATTTT.

V usage is TRBV29-1 and J usage is TRBJ1-2, with D possibly matching TRBD1 (6 bases). Trimming shortened V by 6 bases and J by 6 bases, and 20 bases separated the two germline ends. The CDR3 is 14 amino acids. The germline CDR1 and CDR2 sequences are SQVTM and ANQGSEA. This CDR3 is CSVNPGTRFNGYTF. The CDR3 DNA sequence: TGCAGCGTCAACCCCGGGACAAGATTTAATGGCTACACCTTC. The full variable domain, rest sourced from reference TRBV29-1 and TRBJ1-2, is SAVISQKPSRDICQRGTSLTIQCQVDSQVTMMFWYRQQPGQSLTLIATANQGSEATYESGFVIDKFPISRPNLTFSTLTVSNMSPEDSSIYLCSVNPGTRFNGYTFGSGTRLTVV.

The chain uses TRBV28 and TRBJ2-7; tentative D call: TRBD1 (5 bases). The CDR3 contains 13 residues. Deletions cut 5 bases from V and 6 bases from J, with 14 bases between. Germline-derived CDR1 and CDR2 are MDHEN and SYDVKM. The CDR3 here is CASSVQGSGEQYF. The CDR3 DNA reads as TGTGCCAGCAGTGTCCAGGGTTCCGGCGAGCAGTACTTC.

The V and J genes are TRBV28 and TRBJ1-3; no definite D call. The V gene lost 5 bases and the J gene lost 0 bases, with 11 bases spanning the gap. This CDR3 has 15 amino acids. Germline V lookup: CDR1 MDHEN, CDR2 SYDVKM. This CDR3 reads CASSRGQISGNTIYF. The DNA for the CDR3 is TGTGCCAGCAGTCGGGGTCAAATCTCTGGAAACACCATATATTTT.

The chain is built from TRBV28 and TRBJ1-5; 10 bases match TRBD1. Germline V lookup: CDR1 MDHEN, CDR2 SYDVKM. The CDR3 contains 15 residues. V dropped 4 bases and J dropped 5; count of bases not matched to a gene: 5. This chain's CDR3 is CASSSPTGGDQPQHF. The CDR3 DNA is TGTGCCAGCAGTTCACCGACAGGGGGCGATCAGCCCCAGCATTTT. Using reference TRBV28 and TRBJ1-5 for the parts outside the CDR3, the full variable domain is DVKVTQSSRYLVKRTGEKVFLECVQDMDHENMFWYRQDPGLGLRLIYFSYDVKMKEKGDIPEGYSVSREKKERFSLILESASTNQTSMYLCASSSPTGGDQPQHFGDGTRLSIL.

This chain connects TRBV25-1 to TRBJ1-5; no clear D. Trimming removed 4 bases at V and 4 bases at J, with 2 bases between. Germline loops: CDR1 MGHDK, CDR2 SYGVNS. The CDR3 covers 11 residues. CDR3 sequence: CASSGNQPQHF. CDR3 nucleotide sequence: TGTGCCAGCAGTGGGAATCAGCCCCAGCATTTT.

The chain is built from TRBV5-4 and TRBJ2-7; 8 bases are shared with TRBD2. The CDR3 is made up of 17 amino acids. The ends lost 9 bases at V and 6 bases at J; junction bases unmatched: 23. The V gene's germline CDR1 is SGHNT and CDR2 YYREEE (reference sequence). The CDR3 protein is CATDKAGALRPAIEQYF. The CDR3 DNA reads TGTGCCACCGATAAAGCGGGGGCCTTGAGGCCCGCCATCGAGCAGTACTTC. Looking up the rest from reference TRBV5-4 and TRBJ2-7 gives the full variable domain: ETGVTQSPTHLIKTRGQQVTLRCSSQSGHNTVSWYQQALGQGPQFIFQYYREEENGRGNFPPRFSGLQFPNYSSELNVNALELDDSALYLCATDKAGALRPAIEQYFGPGTRLTVT.

The V and J genes are TRBV6-1 and TRBJ2-7; D is unclear. The V gene lost 1 base and the J gene lost 9 bases, with 10 bases spanning the gap. The CDR3 is made up of 12 amino acids. The germline CDR1 and CDR2 sequences are MNHNS and SASEGT. CDR3 coding DNA: TGTGCCAGCAGTGAAGTGACGGCCCGGCAGTACTTC. Translated: CASSEVTARQYF.

The CDR3 nucleotides read TGTGCCATCAGTGAGTTGGGAAAGAAGCCCCAGCATTTT. Residues: CAISELGKKPQHF. The chain carries TRBV10-3 and TRBJ1-5, with D unclear. V was trimmed by 1 base and J by 8 bases, leaving 9 bases between them. This CDR3 region has 13 residues. The germline V gene encodes CDR1 ENHRY and CDR2 SYGVKD.

This chain uses TRBV19 with TRBJ2-5; unclear D gene. This CDR3 region has 14 residues. Germline CDR1 reads LNHDA; CDR2 reads SQIVND (reference sequence). V shed 3 bases and J shed 4 bases, with 12 bases lying between them. The CDR3 DNA follows: TGTGCCAGTAGTATTGTCAGGTTTGGAGAGACCCAGTACTTC. Its translation is CASSIVRFGETQYF.

V and J are TRBV5-6 and TRBJ2-7; TRBD1 or TRBD2 may be the D gene (5 bases each). V was trimmed by 3 bases and J by 11 bases, leaving 15 bases between them. The CDR3 sequence is 12 residues long. Per germline, CDR1 SGHDT and CDR2 YYEEEE. Here the CDR3 reads CASSYRDPVKYF. CDR3 nucleotide sequence: TGTGCCAGCAGCTACCGGGACCCCGTCAAGTACTTC.

The chain recombines TRBV5-4 with TRBJ2-7, with D unresolved. With 4 bases removed from V and 3 bases from J, the gap between germline ends came to 11 bases. Germline V gene data show CDR1 as SGHNT and CDR2 as YYREEE (reference sequence). The CDR3 totals 13 residues. CDR3 residues: CASSLRPNYEQYF. The CDR3 nucleotides read TGTGCCAGCAGCCTCAGACCTAACTACGAGCAGTACTTC.

The gene calls are TRBV5-4 and TRBJ2-2, with unresolved D. CDR1 is SGHNT, CDR2 YYREEE, per germline (reference sequence). This CDR3 is built from 14 residues. V lost 0 bases and J lost 1, with 4 bases in between. The CDR3 region is CASSLVQNTGELFF. The DNA for the CDR3 is TGTGCCAGCAGCTTGGTCCAGAACACCGGGGAGCTGTTTTTT.

The chain couples TRBV28 to TRBJ2-1, with 7 bases fitting TRBD2. In germline, CDR1 is MDHEN, CDR2 SYDVKM. CDR3 length: 14 amino acids. Trimming removed 6 bases from V and 8 bases from J; junction bases left unmatched: 10. This CDR3 is CASRPGGPSDEQFF. DNA for the CDR3: TGTGCCAGCAGGCCGGGAGGACCCTCCGATGAGCAGTTCTTC.

V is TRBV6-1 and J is TRBJ2-2, with 10 bases aligning to TRBD2. CDR3 length equals 15 residues. The germline V gene has CDR1 MNHNS and CDR2 SASEGT. The junction had 6 bases not matched to a gene; V was cut back by 7 bases and J by 4 bases. CDR3: CASILAGGVTGELFF. The CDR3 DNA sequence: TGTGCCAGCATATTAGCGGGAGGTGTCACCGGGGAGCTGTTTTTT.

V usage is TRBV6-1 and J usage is TRBJ2-7; D remains ambiguous. V was trimmed by 3 bases and J by 7 bases, leaving 16 bases between them. CDR1 and CDR2 from the germline V gene are MNHNS and SASEGT. The CDR3 runs 14 residues. CDR3 region: CASSDLAVTGEQYF. The CDR3 nucleotides read TGTGCCAGCAGTGACTTGGCAGTAACTGGGGAGCAGTACTTC.

This chain joins TRBV18 and TRBJ2-6, with no clear D. The germline V gene encodes CDR1 KGHSH and CDR2 LQKENI. The CDR3 has 17 residues. V was trimmed by 1 base and J by 4 bases, leaving 14 bases between them. CDR3 sequence (DNA): TGTGCCAGCTCACCACTCCACAGCTTACTGGGGGCCAACGTCCTGACTTTC. Protein sequence: CASSPLHSLLGANVLTF.

This clone was counted once. The chain joins TRBV18 to TRBJ1-1, with a tentative D call TRBD1 (6 bases). V was pared by 8 bases and J by 6 bases, with 13 bases between. The V gene's germline CDR1 is KGHSH and CDR2 LQKENI. The CDR3 runs to 12 residues. The CDR3 protein is CASGTTLAEAFF. The CDR3 DNA reads as TGTGCCAGCGGGACAACACTCGCTGAAGCTTTCTTT.

This sequence joins TRBV27 and TRBJ1-2; tentative D call: TRBD1 (5 bases). Germline CDR1 is MNHEY and CDR2 is SMNVEV (reference sequence). Trimming left V 1 base short and J 1 base short, with 16 bases between. The CDR3 contains 17 residues. The CDR3 region is CASSLLGQGGNNYGYTF. CDR3 coding DNA: TGTGCCAGCAGTTTATTAGGCCAGGGTGGAAATAACTATGGCTACACCTTC.

The chain recombines TRBV5-1 with TRBJ2-2, with 10 bases matching TRBD1. V shed 4 bases and J 1 base; nucleotides not matched to a gene: 7. This CDR3 has 17 amino acids. Germline V CDR1 and CDR2: SGHRS, YFSETQ. The CDR3: CASSDDRGHWNTGELFF. CDR3 DNA sequence: TGCGCCAGCAGCGATGACAGGGGGCATTGGAACACCGGGGAGCTGTTTTTT.

This clone has a single count. This rearrangement joins TRBV25-1 to TRBJ2-7; 14 bases agree with TRBD2. The CDR3 spans 16 residues. Germline V gene data show CDR1 as MGHDK and CDR2 as SYGVNS. J was trimmed by 7 bases and V by 5 bases; bases with no gene match: 10. In DNA form, the CDR3 reads TGTGCCAGCAGTCCACAGGGACTAGCGGGGGTCGGAGAGCAGTACTTC. Translated: CASSPQGLAGVGEQYF.

The DNA of the CDR3 is TGTGCCAGCAGTCCGACAGGGGTTTGGGAGACCCAGTACTTC. Residues: CASSPTGVWETQYF. V is TRBV28 and J is TRBJ2-5, with 8 bases lining up with TRBD1. Germline V gene data show CDR1 as MDHEN and CDR2 as SYDVKM. The CDR3 sequence is 14 residues long. The V and J ends lost 5 bases and 5 bases, in that order; junction bases with no gene match: 7.